Listed below are T cell receptor beta chains from one sample, sequenced in a study of early T cells in non-severe SARS-CoV-2 infection. TCRdb processed the 5' RACE reads anew with MiXCR; each CDR3 protein has one entry. The sample lists 75,000 to 90,000 distinct CDR3 sequences, 13% occurring once. The sequencing input was whole blood. All receptors come from an adult who was a healthcare worker with PCR-confirmed SARS-CoV-2 infection or an uninfected control (not recorded which). CDR3s include the opening cysteine and the closing phenylalanine or tryptophan. A D gene is named only where the DNA matches it firmly. Rows give clone size only sometimes, using once, few, many, or a class for an expanded clone.

cdr3_nt cdr3_aa d_call clone_size j_call v_call
TGCAGCGTCCAGGGACAGCACAATCAGCCCCAGCATTTT CSVQGQHNQPQHF TRBD1 - TRBJ1-5 TRBV29-1
TGTGCCAGTAGTATTACCCCCGGCGGGACTGAAGCTTTCTTT CASSITPGGTEAFF - few TRBJ1-1 TRBV19
TGTGCCAGCAGCTCGCTCACGGGAGGGCTAAATACGCAGTATTTT CASSSLTGGLNTQYF TRBD2 many TRBJ2-3 TRBV7-6
TGTGCCAGCAGTGTCAACACCGGGGAGCTGTTTTTT CASSVNTGELFF - many TRBJ2-2 TRBV2
TGTGCCAGCAGTTTCGGGACTCTCTCTGGGGCCAACGTCCTGACTTTC CASSFGTLSGANVLTF - many TRBJ2-6 TRBV28
TGTGCCAGCAGTGCCACAGGGGGTCTTCAGCCCCAGCATTTT CASSATGGLQPQHF TRBD1 many TRBJ1-5 TRBV27
TGTGCCAGCAGTTTAACGCGTTCACATGAGCAGTTCTTC CASSLTRSHEQFF - many TRBJ2-1 TRBV27
TGTGCCAGCAGCTCCATTCAGGGTCCCCCCGAGCAGTACTTC CASSSIQGPPEQYF - many TRBJ2-7 TRBV7-9
TGTGCCAGCAGCCGGGGGGCCCCGTCGGAGACCCAGTACTTC CASSRGAPSETQYF - few TRBJ2-5 TRBV7-7
TGCAGTGCTAGAGGCCTTATCCTGCGACAGGGGACTAGCACAGATACGCAGTATTTT CSARGLILRQGTSTDTQYF TRBD1 many TRBJ2-3 TRBV20-1
TGTGCCAGCAGTTGGGGGCAGGGGGCCATTCAGTACTTC CASSWGQGAIQYF TRBD1 - TRBJ2-4 TRBV14
TGTGCCAGCAGTACCCTAATAGGAGATACGCAGTATTTT CASSTLIGDTQYF - few TRBJ2-3 TRBV27
TGTGCCAGCAGCTTTTATTCCGGCTCCTACAATGAGCAGTTCTTC CASSFYSGSYNEQFF - few TRBJ2-1 TRBV7-2
TGTGCCAGCAGCCCGTTCGGGACAGCCTCCTACAATGAGCAGTTCTTC CASSPFGTASYNEQFF TRBD1 many TRBJ2-1 TRBV11-3
TGTGCCAGCAGGAAGACGGTCTACGAGCAGTACTTC CASRKTVYEQYF - - TRBJ2-7 TRBV11-2
TGTGCCAGCAGCTTAGACTTCATCAGGGGCACAGATACGCAGTATTTT CASSLDFIRGTDTQYF - - TRBJ2-3 TRBV7-2
TGTGCCAGCAGCTTAGTGGGGCAGAACACAGATACGCAGTATTTT CASSLVGQNTDTQYF - - TRBJ2-3 TRBV7-9
TGCAGTGCCCCGCCACTACGCGGGAGTATCAATGAGCAGTTCTTC CSAPPLRGSINEQFF TRBD2 many TRBJ2-1 TRBV20-1
TGTGCCAGCAGCCCACGGACAGCCTACGAGCAGTACTTC CASSPRTAYEQYF - many TRBJ2-7 TRBV14
TGTGCCAGCAGTCCCGGACAGGGTGGAGTTGGCTACACCTTC CASSPGQGGVGYTF TRBD1 - TRBJ1-2 TRBV6-5
TGTGCCAGCAGCTCGTTACTAGCGGGAGTCTCGGATACGCAGTATTTT CASSSLLAGVSDTQYF TRBD2 - TRBJ2-3 TRBV7-8
TGTGCTAGCAGCAAAGAACATGAAGAGACCCAGTACTTC CASSKEHEETQYF - many TRBJ2-5 TRBV7-7
TGTGCCAGCAGTGAAGCAACGACAGCCGGGGAGCTGTCTTTT CASSEATTAGELSF - - TRBJ2-2 TRBV2
TGTGCCAGCAGCTTAGGTGCCCCTGAAGCTTTCTTT CASSLGAPEAFF - few TRBJ1-1 TRBV7-9
TGTGCCAGCAGCTTAGGGGCCTTGGACAAAAACATTCAGTACTTC CASSLGALDKNIQYF - many TRBJ2-4 TRBV7-2
TGTGCCAGCTTCGACAATTACAATGAGCAGTTCTTC CASFDNYNEQFF - few TRBJ2-1 TRBV7-9
TGTGCCATCCCCGTCTCCTACGAGCAGTACTTC CAIPVSYEQYF - few TRBJ2-7 TRBV6-2/TRBV6-3
TGCAGCGTTGATCCCGGGACTTCGAAAGAGCAGTTCTTC CSVDPGTSKEQFF - many TRBJ2-1 TRBV29-1
TGTGCCAGCAGCCACGGACCCGACAATGAGCAGTTCTTC CASSHGPDNEQFF - - TRBJ2-1 TRBV27
TGCGCCAGCAGCATCGATACTAAGACTGGGACCCAGTACTTC CASSIDTKTGTQYF - many TRBJ2-5 TRBV5-1
TGTGCCAGCTCACCACTCGTGTCGGGGTCCAATGAGCAGTTCTTC CASSPLVSGSNEQFF - few TRBJ2-1 TRBV18
TGTGCCAGCAGTTACCAGGGGGACGAGCAGTTCTTC CASSYQGDEQFF TRBD1 many TRBJ2-1 TRBV27
TGCGCCAGCAGCCCCAGTTCGGGCTACGAGCAGTACTTC CASSPSSGYEQYF - - TRBJ2-7 TRBV5-1
TGCGCCAGCAGCTTGGCCCAACTTGACGAGCAGTACTTC CASSLAQLDEQYF - few TRBJ2-7 TRBV5-1
TGTGCCAGCAGGACGGCCGGGACAGGGTACGAGCAGTACTTC CASRTAGTGYEQYF TRBD1 - TRBJ2-7 TRBV28
TGTGCCAGCAGTTCCACGCCGACTAGCGGGAGTACAGATACGCAGTATTTT CASSSTPTSGSTDTQYF TRBD2 few TRBJ2-3 TRBV27
TGTGCCAGCTCACCACGGGGGCTGGACACCGGGGAGCTCTTTTTT CASSPRGLDTGELFF - - TRBJ2-2 TRBV18
TGTGCCAGCAGCTTAGGGGACAGAGATAATGAAAAACTGTTTTTT CASSLGDRDNEKLFF TRBD1 many TRBJ1-4 TRBV11-2
TGCAGCGTTGATCTACAGCTCGATACGCAGTATTTT CSVDLQLDTQYF - - TRBJ2-3 TRBV29-1
TGTGCTGAGGGGAGGGACGGCTACACCTTC CAEGRDGYTF - few TRBJ1-2 TRBV2
TGTGCCAGCAGCCAAGTGGGACAGGGCCACACAGATACGCAGTATTTT CASSQVGQGHTDTQYF TRBD1 many TRBJ2-3 TRBV14
TGTGCCATCAGTGAGAGTGCGGCATCGGATGAGCAGTTCTTC CAISESAASDEQFF - few TRBJ2-1 TRBV10-3
TGCAGTGCTGGGACAGGGGTACGAGGCTACACCTTC CSAGTGVRGYTF TRBD1 few TRBJ1-2 TRBV20-1
TGTGCCAGCAGTCGGATGACCTACGAGCAGTACTTC CASSRMTYEQYF - - TRBJ2-7 TRBV28
TGTGCCAGCAGACCCGGGGCCAACCTCAGGGTCACTGAAGCTTTCTTT CASRPGANLRVTEAFF - many TRBJ1-1 TRBV6-5
TGTGCCAGCAGCTTAGTGGGGAATCTTAACACTGAAGCTTTCTTT CASSLVGNLNTEAFF - few TRBJ1-1 TRBV7-2
TGTGCCAGCAGCTTAGTCGCTGAAGCTTTCTTT CASSLVAEAFF - many TRBJ1-1 TRBV7-9
TGTGCCAGCAGCTTTAGGGCGGGTAGGGGTAACACCGGGGAGCTGTTTTTT CASSFRAGRGNTGELFF - many TRBJ2-2 TRBV5-4
TGTGCCAGCCGGACCTCCTACGAGCAGTACTTC CASRTSYEQYF - - TRBJ2-7 TRBV2
TGTGCCAGCAACCCCGGAACGGAAAATGAAAAACTGTTTTTT CASNPGTENEKLFF - few TRBJ1-4 TRBV9
TGTGCCAGCAGCGCCTGGGCTGACTTC CASSAWADF - few TRBJ2-5 TRBV7-9
TGTGCCAGCAGCCTCACCGGACAGATCTCCTACGAGCAGTACTTC CASSLTGQISYEQYF - many TRBJ2-7 TRBV6-2/TRBV6-3
TGTGCCAGCAGTTTATTGGGGGTAGGGACAGATACGCAGTATTTT CASSLLGVGTDTQYF - - TRBJ2-3 TRBV27